Listed below are T cell receptor beta chains from one sample, sequenced in a study of T-cell memory formation after mild COVID-19. A single record per CDR3 protein comes from TCRdb applying MiXCR to the 5' RACE reads. The sample lists roughly 450,000 distinct CDR3 sequences, 15% to 20% occurring once. The sample taken for sequencing was PBMCs or a T cell subset sorted from them (not recorded which). These receptors came from an adult woman who had mild COVID-19 (a few samples of this study predate the infection). Cell type and time point are not known. CDR3s include the opening cysteine and the closing phenylalanine or tryptophan. A D gene is named only where the DNA matches it firmly. Size values are once, few and many counts, or a class for expanded clones, and some rows have none.

d_call	clone_size	j_call	v_call	cdr3_aa	cdr3_nt
TRBD2	few	TRBJ2-1	TRBV3-1	CASSQIPTSGGHNEQFF	TGTGCCAGCAGCCAGATACCCACTAGCGGGGGACACAATGAGCAGTTCTTC
-	-	TRBJ2-7	TRBV20-1	CSARDYLASYEQYF	TGCAGTGCTAGAGATTATCTGGCTTCCTACGAGCAGTACTTC
-	few	TRBJ2-7	TRBV6-5	CASSYAGTPEQYF	TGTGCCAGCAGTTACGCCGGGACGCCTGAGCAGTACTTC
-	-	TRBJ1-1	TRBV5-1	CASSLAGVLTEAFF	TGCGCCAGCAGCTTGGCCGGGGTTCTCACTGAAGCTTTCTTT
TRBD2	-	TRBJ2-7	TRBV7-9	CASSRPSSGGPGLGGEQYF	TGTGCCAGCAGCCGGCCTTCCTCGGGAGGGCCGGGGTTGGGAGGCGAGCAGTACTTC
TRBD2	few	TRBJ2-1	TRBV4-3	CASSQVMTSGRATTGNEQFF	TGCGCCAGCAGCCAAGTAATGACTAGCGGGAGGGCGACTACAGGGAATGAGCAGTTCTTC
-	-	TRBJ2-7	TRBV7-6	CASSDDNLYEQYF	TGTGCCAGCAGCGACGATAACCTCTACGAGCAGTACTTC
-	many	TRBJ2-1	TRBV19	CASSIIDDNEQFF	TGTGCCAGTAGTATCATCGACGACAATGAGCAGTTCTTC
-	few	TRBJ2-5	TRBV12-3/TRBV12-4	CASSLVDLGGETQYF	TGTGCCAGCAGTTTAGTGGACCTAGGGGGAGAGACCCAGTACTTC
-	few	TRBJ2-1	TRBV20-1	CSAQGGLGNEQFF	TGCAGTGCTCAGGGGGGGTTAGGCAATGAGCAGTTCTTC
TRBD2	-	TRBJ2-3	TRBV19	CASSLKGASGGTDTQYF	TGTGCCAGTAGCCTTAAAGGAGCTAGCGGCGGCACAGATACGCAGTATTTT
TRBD2	-	TRBJ2-1	TRBV5-4	CASRRAGGPVYEQFF	TGTGCCAGCAGACGAGCGGGAGGGCCTGTCTATGAGCAGTTCTTC
-	-	TRBJ2-5	TRBV29-1	CSVEDGWYQETQYF	TGCAGCGTTGAAGATGGGTGGTACCAAGAGACCCAGTACTTC
-	few	TRBJ2-6	TRBV5-1	CASSLTGGLSGANVLTF	TGCGCCAGCAGCTTGACCGGGGGGCTCTCTGGGGCCAACGTCCTGACTTTC
-	few	TRBJ2-1	TRBV7-2	CASSHVANQAYNEQFF	TGTGCCAGCAGCCACGTAGCGAACCAAGCCTACAATGAGCAGTTCTTC
TRBD1	few	TRBJ1-2	TRBV10-3	CAISTGDRDYGYTF	TGTGCCATCAGTACAGGGGATAGGGACTATGGCTACACCTTC
TRBD1	few	TRBJ1-2	TRBV7-2	CASSLEGRGNYGYTF	TGTGCCAGCAGCTTAGAGGGCAGGGGGAACTATGGCTACACCTTC
-	-	TRBJ2-3	TRBV7-2	CASSYLSPPDTQYF	TGTGCCAGCAGCTACTTAAGCCCCCCAGATACGCAGTATTTT
-	few	TRBJ2-5	TRBV6-5	CASSYAAGTIGETQYF	TGTGCCAGCAGTTACGCCGCGGGGACAATCGGCGAGACCCAGTACTTC
TRBD1	once	TRBJ2-3	TRBV29-1	CSLTGGNTDTQYF	TGCAGCTTGACAGGGGGTAACACAGATACGCAGTATTTT
TRBD2	few	TRBJ2-3	TRBV24-1	CATSDLTSAGGATDTQYF	TGTGCCACCAGTGATTTGACGTCGGCGGGAGGGGCGACAGATACGCAGTATTTT
-	-	TRBJ2-2	TRBV11-2	CASSSITAGELFF	TGTGCCAGCAGCTCGATTACGGCCGGGGAGCTGTTTTTT
-	-	TRBJ2-2	TRBV24-1	CATKNRVGGELFF	TGTGCCACCAAGAACAGGGTAGGCGGGGAGCTGTTTTTT
-	-	TRBJ1-3	TRBV18	CASSPEQRVRPGNTIYF	TGTGCCAGCTCACCCGAACAACGTGTTCGACCTGGAAACACCATATATTTT
-	-	TRBJ2-3	TRBV6-5	CASREDGGTDTQYF	TGTGCCAGCAGAGAGGACGGTGGCACAGATACGCAGTATTTT
TRBD2	-	TRBJ2-3	TRBV14	CASSQARNGPGGDTQYF	TGTGCCAGCAGCCAAGCGCGAAATGGCCCGGGGGGGGATACGCAGTATTTT
-	few	TRBJ1-5	TRBV5-6	CASSLAGGRGQPQHF	TGTGCCAGCAGCTTGGCGGGCGGACGGGGTCAGCCCCAGCATTTT
-	-	TRBJ2-7	TRBV6-1	CASTTGQVAGEQYF	TGTGCCAGCACCACCGGCCAGGTCGCGGGAGAGCAGTACTTC
TRBD1	-	TRBJ2-7	TRBV20-1	CSATSGTGAAEQYF	TGCAGTGCTACGTCCGGGACAGGGGCTGCGGAGCAGTACTTC
-	-	TRBJ1-2	TRBV7-8	CASSLNGGANYGYTF	TGTGCCAGCAGCTTAAACGGGGGAGCTAACTATGGCTACACCTTC
-	-	TRBJ1-1	TRBV11-2	CASSLGTDEAFF	TGTGCCAGCAGCTTAGGGACAGATGAAGCTTTCTTT
-	many	TRBJ2-5	TRBV4-2	CASSQDRGRETQYF	TGTGCCAGCAGCCAAGATCGGGGGCGGGAGACCCAGTACTTC
TRBD1	-	TRBJ2-3	TRBV9	CASSGHPGQGANLPTDTQYF	TGTGCCAGCAGCGGGCATCCGGGACAGGGGGCAAATCTCCCCACAGATACGCAGTATTTT
-	-	TRBJ1-6	TRBV6-5	CASSRGSSYNSPLHF	TGTGCCAGCAGCCGCGGGAGCTCCTATAATTCACCCCTCCACTTT
-	few	TRBJ2-1	TRBV15	CATSRDYGGAAYNEQFF	TGTGCCACCAGCAGAGATTATGGGGGGGCCGCCTACAATGAGCAGTTCTTC
TRBD2	-	TRBJ2-5	TRBV6-2/TRBV6-3	CASSYGTGLAGQETQYF	TGTGCCAGCAGTTACGGCACGGGACTAGCGGGACAAGAGACCCAGTACTTC
TRBD2	few	TRBJ2-7	TRBV7-6	CASSLASTSGSYEQYF	TGTGCCAGCAGCTTAGCGTCCACTAGCGGGAGCTACGAGCAGTACTTC
TRBD1	-	TRBJ1-6	TRBV7-9	CASSSGTGVPLHF	TGTGCCAGCAGCTCCGGGACAGGGGTACCCCTCCACTTT
-	-	TRBJ1-1	TRBV30	CAWRRTLNTEAFF	TGTGCCTGGAGACGAACCCTGAACACTGAAGCTTTCTTT
TRBD1	many	TRBJ2-7	TRBV7-9	CASTTGTGNTYEQYF	TGTGCCAGCACTACCGGGACAGGGAACACCTACGAGCAGTACTTC
-	-	TRBJ1-3	TRBV15	CATMGSGNTIYF	TGTGCCACCATGGGATCTGGAAACACCATATATTTT
-	-	TRBJ2-7	TRBV5-1	CASSLSDPAAYEQYF	TGCGCCAGCAGCTTGAGTGACCCCGCTGCCTACGAGCAGTACTTC
TRBD1	few	TRBJ2-5	TRBV4-1	CASSRTGVAETQYF	TGCGCCAGCAGCCGGACAGGGGTGGCAGAGACCCAGTACTTC
-	-	TRBJ2-1	TRBV7-9	CASSLAWRGVEIF	TGTGCCAGCAGCTTAGCCTGGCGGGGTGTTGAGATCTTC
-	few	TRBJ1-2	TRBV5-1	CASSLAGRSGYTF	TGCGCCAGCAGCTTGGCGGGGAGGTCTGGCTACACCTTC
-	few	TRBJ1-3	TRBV9	CASSVQGARGNTIYF	TGTGCCAGCAGCGTACAGGGAGCTCGTGGAAACACCATATATTTT
TRBD2	-	TRBJ2-1	TRBV14	CASSQYGGRYNEQFF	TGTGCCAGCAGCCAATACGGCGGGAGGTACAATGAGCAGTTCTTC
-	-	TRBJ1-1	TRBV12-3/TRBV12-4	CASSLGTGWMAFF	TGTGCCAGCAGTTTGGGTACCGGATGGATGGCTTTCTTT
-	few	TRBJ1-2	TRBV7-9	CASSLEDTVGYTF	TGTGCCAGCAGCTTAGAAGACACGGTGGGCTACACCTTC
TRBD2	few	TRBJ2-3	TRBV4-3	CASSLTWSGRRTDTQYF	TGCGCCAGCAGCCTTACCTGGAGCGGGAGGAGGACAGATACGCAGTATTTT
-	-	TRBJ2-4	TRBV24-1	CATSDAGPVLAKNIQYF	TGTGCCACCAGTGATGCCGGCCCCGTGCTAGCCAAAAACATTCAGTACTTC
-	-	TRBJ1-2	TRBV3-1	CASSQGQGTYGYTF	TGTGCCAGCAGCCAAGGGCAGGGGACCTATGGCTACACCTTC
TRBD1	many	TRBJ2-7	TRBV5-1	CASSLGGQGSYEQYF	TGCGCCAGCAGCTTGGGGGGACAGGGTTCCTACGAGCAGTACTTC
-	-	TRBJ2-4	TRBV12-3/TRBV12-4	CASSLAAVAKNIQYF	TGTGCCAGCAGTTTAGCGGCCGTGGCCAAAAACATTCAGTACTTC